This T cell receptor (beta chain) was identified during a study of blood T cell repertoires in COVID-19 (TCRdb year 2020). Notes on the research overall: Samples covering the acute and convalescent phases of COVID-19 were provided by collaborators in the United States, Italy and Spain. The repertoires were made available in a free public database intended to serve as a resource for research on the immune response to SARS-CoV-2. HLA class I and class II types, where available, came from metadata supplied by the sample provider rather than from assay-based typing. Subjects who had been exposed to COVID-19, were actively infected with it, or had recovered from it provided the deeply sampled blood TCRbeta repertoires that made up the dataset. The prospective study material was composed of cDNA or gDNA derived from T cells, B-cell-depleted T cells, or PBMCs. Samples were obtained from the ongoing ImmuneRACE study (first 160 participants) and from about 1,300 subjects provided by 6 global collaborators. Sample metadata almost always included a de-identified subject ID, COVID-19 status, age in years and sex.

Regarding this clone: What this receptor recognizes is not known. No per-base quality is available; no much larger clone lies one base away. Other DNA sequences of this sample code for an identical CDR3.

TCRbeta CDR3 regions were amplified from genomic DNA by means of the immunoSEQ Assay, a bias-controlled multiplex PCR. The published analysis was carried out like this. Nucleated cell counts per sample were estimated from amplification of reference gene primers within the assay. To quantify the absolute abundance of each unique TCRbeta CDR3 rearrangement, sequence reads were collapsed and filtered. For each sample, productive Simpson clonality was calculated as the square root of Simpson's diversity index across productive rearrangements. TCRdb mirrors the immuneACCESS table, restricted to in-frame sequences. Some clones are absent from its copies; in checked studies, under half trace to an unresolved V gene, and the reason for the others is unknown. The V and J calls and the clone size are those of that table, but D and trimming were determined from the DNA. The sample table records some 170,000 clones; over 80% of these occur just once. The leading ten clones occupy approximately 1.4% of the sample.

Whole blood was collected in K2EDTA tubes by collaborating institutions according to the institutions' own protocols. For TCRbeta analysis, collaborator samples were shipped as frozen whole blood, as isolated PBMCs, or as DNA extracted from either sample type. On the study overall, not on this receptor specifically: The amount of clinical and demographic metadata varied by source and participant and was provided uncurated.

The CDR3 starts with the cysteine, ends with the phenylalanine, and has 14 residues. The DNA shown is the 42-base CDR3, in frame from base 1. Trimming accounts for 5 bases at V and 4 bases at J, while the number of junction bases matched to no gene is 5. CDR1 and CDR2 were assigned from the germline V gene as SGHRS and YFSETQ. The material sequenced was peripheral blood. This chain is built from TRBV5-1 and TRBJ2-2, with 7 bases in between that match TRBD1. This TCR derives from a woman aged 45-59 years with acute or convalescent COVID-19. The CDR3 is CASSYDRATGELFF. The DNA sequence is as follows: TGCGCCAGCAGTTACGACAGGGCCACCGGGGAGCTGTTTTTT.